This section outlines one TCR beta chain sequence together with its context. The source of the sample is a study of monozygotic twins with inflammatory bowel disease. Generation of cDNA took place in eight separate reactions per sample. TCRdb reworked the 5' RACE reads into one entry per CDR3 protein, no DNA. The sample yields 400,000 to 500,000 distinct CDR3 sequences, of which the top ten take up 2% to 3%. The CDR3 consists of 13 residues. V is TRBV12-3 or TRBV12-4 and J is TRBJ1-5. The TCR was taken from a human donor with ulcerative colitis or Crohn's disease, or a healthy co-twin of an affected twin (not recorded which). The sample comprised blood. This CDR3 reads CASSFPSFKPQHF.